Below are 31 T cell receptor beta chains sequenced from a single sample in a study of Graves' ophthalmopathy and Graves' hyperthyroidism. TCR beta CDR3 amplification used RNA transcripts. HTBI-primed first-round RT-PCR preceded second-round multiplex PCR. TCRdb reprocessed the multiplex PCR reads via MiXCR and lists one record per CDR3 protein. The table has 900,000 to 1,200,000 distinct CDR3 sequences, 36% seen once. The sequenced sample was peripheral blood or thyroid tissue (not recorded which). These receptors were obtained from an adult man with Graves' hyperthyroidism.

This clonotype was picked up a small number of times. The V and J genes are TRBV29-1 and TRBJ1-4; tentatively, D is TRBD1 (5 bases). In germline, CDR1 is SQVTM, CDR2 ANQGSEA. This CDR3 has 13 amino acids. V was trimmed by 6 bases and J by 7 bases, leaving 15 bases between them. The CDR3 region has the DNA TGCAGCGTATTGAAGGGGCAGAGTGAAAAACTGTTTTTT. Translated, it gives CSVLKGQSEKLFF.

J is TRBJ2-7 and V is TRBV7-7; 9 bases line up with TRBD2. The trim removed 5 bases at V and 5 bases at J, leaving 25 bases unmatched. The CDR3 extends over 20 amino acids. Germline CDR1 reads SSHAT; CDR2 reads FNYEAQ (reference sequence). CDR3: CASSPGESFLSLAGPHEQYF. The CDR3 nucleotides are TGTGCCAGCAGCCCAGGGGAGTCTTTTCTGTCCCTAGCGGGACCCCACGAGCAGTACTTC.

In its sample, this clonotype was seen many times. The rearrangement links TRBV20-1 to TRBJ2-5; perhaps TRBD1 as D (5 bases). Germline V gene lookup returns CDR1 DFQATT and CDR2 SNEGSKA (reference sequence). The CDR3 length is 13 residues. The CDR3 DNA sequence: TGCAGGCCCGTGGGGCCCCCGACCGAGACCCAGTACTTC. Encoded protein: CRPVGPPTETQYF.

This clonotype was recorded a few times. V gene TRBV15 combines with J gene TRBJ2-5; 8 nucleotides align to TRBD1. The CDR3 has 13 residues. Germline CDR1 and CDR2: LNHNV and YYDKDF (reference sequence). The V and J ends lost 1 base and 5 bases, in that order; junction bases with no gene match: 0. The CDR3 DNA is TGTGCCACCAGCAGAGGACAGGGGGAGACCCAGTACTTC. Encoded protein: CATSRGQGETQYF.

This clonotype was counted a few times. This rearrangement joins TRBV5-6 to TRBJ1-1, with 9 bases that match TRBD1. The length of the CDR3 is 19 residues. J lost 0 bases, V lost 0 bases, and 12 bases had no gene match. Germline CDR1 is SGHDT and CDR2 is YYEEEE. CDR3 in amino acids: CASSLEGDRARSVNTEAFF. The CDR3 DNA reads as TGTGCCAGCAGCTTGGAAGGGGACAGGGCGAGATCTGTGAACACTGAAGCTTTCTTT.

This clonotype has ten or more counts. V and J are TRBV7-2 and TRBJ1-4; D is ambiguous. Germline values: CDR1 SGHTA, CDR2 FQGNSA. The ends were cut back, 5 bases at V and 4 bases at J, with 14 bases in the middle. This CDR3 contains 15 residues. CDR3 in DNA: TGTGCCAGCAGCCCCGGAGGGCGATATAATGAAAAACTGTTTTTT. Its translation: CASSPGGRYNEKLFF.

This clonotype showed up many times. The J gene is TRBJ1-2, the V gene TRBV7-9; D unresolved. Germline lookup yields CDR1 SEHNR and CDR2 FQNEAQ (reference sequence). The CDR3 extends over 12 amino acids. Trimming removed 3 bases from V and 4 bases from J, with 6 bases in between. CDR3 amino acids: CASSLASYGYTF. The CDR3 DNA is TGTGCCAGCAGCTTGGCTAGCTATGGCTACACCTTC.

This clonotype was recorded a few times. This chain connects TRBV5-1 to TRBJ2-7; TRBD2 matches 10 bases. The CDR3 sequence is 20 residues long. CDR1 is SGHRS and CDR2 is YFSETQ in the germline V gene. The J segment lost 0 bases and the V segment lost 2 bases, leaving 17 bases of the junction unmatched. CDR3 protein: CASSFSTPTLAGASSYEQYF. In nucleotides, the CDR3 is TGCGCCAGCAGCTTCTCCACCCCAACTCTAGCGGGAGCAAGCTCCTACGAGCAGTACTTC.

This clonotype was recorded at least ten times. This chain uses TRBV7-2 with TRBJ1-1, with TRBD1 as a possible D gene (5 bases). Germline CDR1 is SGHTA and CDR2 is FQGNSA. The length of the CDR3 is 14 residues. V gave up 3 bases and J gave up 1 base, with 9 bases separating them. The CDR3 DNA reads TGTGCCAGCAGCTTCTTGACAGAGAACACTGAAGCTTTCTTT. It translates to CASSFLTENTEAFF.

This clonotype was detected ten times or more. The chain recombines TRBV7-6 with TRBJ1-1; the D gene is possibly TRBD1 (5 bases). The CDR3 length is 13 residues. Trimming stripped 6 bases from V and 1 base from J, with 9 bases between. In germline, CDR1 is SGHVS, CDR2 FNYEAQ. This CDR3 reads CASSRQPNTEAFF. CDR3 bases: TGTGCCAGCAGTCGACAGCCGAACACTGAAGCTTTCTTT.

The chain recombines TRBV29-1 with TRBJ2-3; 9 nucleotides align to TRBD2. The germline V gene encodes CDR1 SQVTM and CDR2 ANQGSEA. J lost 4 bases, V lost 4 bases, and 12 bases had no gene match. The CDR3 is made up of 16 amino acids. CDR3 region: CSVGAISGRRSDTQYF. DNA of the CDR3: TGCAGCGTTGGGGCGATTAGCGGGAGAAGATCAGATACGCAGTATTTT.

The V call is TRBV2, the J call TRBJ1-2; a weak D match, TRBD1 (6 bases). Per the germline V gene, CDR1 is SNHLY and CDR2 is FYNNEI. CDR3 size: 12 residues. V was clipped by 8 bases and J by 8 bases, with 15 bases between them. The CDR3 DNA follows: TGTGCCAGCGAGCTACAGGGACGCGGCTACACCTTC. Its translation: CASELQGRGYTF.

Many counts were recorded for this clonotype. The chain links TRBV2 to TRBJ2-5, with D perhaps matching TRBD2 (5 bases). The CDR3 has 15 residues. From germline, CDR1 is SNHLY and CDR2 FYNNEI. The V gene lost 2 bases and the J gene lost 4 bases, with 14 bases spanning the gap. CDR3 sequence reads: CASSELGQAGETQYF. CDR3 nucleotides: TGTGCCAGCAGTGAACTTGGGCAGGCGGGAGAGACCCAGTACTTC.

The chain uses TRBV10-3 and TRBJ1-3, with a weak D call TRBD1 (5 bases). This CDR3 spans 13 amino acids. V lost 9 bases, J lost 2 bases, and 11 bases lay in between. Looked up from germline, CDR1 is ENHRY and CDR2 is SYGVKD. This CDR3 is CAIQGRAGNTIYF. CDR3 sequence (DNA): TGTGCCATTCAGGGACGGGCTGGAAACACCATATATTTT.

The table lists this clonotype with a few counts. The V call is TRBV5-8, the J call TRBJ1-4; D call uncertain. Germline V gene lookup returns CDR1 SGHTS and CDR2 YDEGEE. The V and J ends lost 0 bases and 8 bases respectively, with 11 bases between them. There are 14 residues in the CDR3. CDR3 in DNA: TGTGCCAGCAGCTTGGGGGGAGAGGCCGAAAAACTGTTTTTT. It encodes CASSLGGEAEKLFF.

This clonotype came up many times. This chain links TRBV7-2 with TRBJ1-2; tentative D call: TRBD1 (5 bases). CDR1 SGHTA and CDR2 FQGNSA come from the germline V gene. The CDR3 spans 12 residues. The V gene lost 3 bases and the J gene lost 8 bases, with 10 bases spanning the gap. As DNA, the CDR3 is TGTGCCAGCAGCTTGACAGAGTACGGCTACACCTTC. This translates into CASSLTEYGYTF. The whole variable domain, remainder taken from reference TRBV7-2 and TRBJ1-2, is GAGVSQSPSNKVTEKGKDVELRCDPISGHTALYWYRQSLGQGLEFLIYFQGNSAPDKSGLPSDRFSAERTGGSVSTLTIQRTQQEDSAVYLCASSLTEYGYTFGSGTRLTVV.

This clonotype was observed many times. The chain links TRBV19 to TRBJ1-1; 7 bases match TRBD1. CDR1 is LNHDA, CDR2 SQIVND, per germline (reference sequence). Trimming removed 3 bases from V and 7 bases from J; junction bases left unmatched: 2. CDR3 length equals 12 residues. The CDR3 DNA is TGTGCCAGTAGTATTGGGACAGTTGAAGCTTTCTTT. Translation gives CASSIGTVEAFF.

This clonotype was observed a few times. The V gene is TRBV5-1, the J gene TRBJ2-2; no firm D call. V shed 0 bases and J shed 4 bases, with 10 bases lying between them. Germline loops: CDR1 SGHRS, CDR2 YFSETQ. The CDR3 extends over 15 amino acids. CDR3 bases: TGCGCCAGCAGCTTGGGGCTAGTCATCACCGGGGAGCTGTTTTTT. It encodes CASSLGLVITGELFF.

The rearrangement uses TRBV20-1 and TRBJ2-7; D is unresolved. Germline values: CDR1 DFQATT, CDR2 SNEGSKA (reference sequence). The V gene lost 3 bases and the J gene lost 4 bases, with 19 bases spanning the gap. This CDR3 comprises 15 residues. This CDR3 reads CSARKGSSPGYEQYF. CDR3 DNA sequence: TGCAGTGCTAGGAAGGGATCGTCGCCCGGGTACGAGCAGTACTTC.

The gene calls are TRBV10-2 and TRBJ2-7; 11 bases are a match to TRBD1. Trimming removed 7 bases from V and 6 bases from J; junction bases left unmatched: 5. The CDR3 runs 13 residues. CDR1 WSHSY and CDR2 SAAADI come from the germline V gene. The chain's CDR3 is CASNWGTGGEQYF. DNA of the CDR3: TGCGCCAGCAATTGGGGGACAGGGGGCGAGCAGTACTTC.

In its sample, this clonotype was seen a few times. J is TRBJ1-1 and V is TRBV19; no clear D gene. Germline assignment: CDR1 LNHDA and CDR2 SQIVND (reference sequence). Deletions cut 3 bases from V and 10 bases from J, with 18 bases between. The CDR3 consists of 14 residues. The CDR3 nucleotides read TGTGCCAGTAGTATGACGCGAACGGCTTCTAGAGCTTTCTTT. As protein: CASSMTRTASRAFF.

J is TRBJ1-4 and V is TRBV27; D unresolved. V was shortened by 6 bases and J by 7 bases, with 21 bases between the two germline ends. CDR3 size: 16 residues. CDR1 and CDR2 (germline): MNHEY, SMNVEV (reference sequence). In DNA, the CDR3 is TGTGCCAGCAGAACAGTTAGGAGCTTACGACCTGAAAAACTGTTTTTT. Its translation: CASRTVRSLRPEKLFF. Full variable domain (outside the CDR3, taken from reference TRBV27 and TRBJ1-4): EAQVTQNPRYLITVTGKKLTVTCSQNMNHEYMSWYRQDPGLGLRQIYYSMNVEVTDKGDVPEGYKVSRKEKRNFPLILESPSPNQTSLYFCASRTVRSLRPEKLFFGSGTQLSVL.

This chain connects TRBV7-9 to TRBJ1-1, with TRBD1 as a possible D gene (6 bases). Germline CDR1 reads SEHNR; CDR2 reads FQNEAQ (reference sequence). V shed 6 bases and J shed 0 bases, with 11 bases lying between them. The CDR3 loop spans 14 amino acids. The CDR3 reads CASRQGTMNTEAFF. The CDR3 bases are TGTGCCAGCAGACAGGGAACAATGAACACTGAAGCTTTCTTT. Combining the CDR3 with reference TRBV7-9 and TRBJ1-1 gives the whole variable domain DTGVSQNPRHKITKRGQNVTFRCDPISEHNRLYWYRQTLGQGPEFLTYFQNEAQLEKSRLLSDRFSAERPKGSFSTLEIQRTEQGDSAMYLCASRQGTMNTEAFFGQGTRLTVV.

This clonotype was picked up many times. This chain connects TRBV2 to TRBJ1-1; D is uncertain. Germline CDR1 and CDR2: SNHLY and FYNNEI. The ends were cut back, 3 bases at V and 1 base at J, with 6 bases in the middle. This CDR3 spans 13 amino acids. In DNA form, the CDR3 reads TGTGCCAGCAGTGACGACGCGAACACTGAAGCTTTCTTT. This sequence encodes CASSDDANTEAFF.

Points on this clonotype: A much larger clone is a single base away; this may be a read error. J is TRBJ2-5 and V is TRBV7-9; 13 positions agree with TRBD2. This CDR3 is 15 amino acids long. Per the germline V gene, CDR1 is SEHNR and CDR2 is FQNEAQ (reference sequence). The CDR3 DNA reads TGTGCCAGCAGCCAGTCACTAGCGGGAGGGGAGACCCAGTGCTTC. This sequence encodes CASSQSLAGGETQCF.

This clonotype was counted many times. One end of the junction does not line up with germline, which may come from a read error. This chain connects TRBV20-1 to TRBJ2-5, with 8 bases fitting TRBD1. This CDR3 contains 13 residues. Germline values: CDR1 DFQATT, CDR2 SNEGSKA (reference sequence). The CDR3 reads CSAPGGRSETQYF. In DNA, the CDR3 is TGCAGTGCTCCAGGGGGCAGGTCAGAGACCCAATACTTC.

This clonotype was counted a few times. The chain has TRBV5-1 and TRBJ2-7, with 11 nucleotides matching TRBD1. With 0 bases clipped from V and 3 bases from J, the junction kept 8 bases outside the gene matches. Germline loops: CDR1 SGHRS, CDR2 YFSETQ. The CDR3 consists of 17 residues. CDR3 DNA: TGCGCCAGCAGCTTGGCCATCCGGGACAGGGGGTTCTACGAGCAGTACTTC. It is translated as CASSLAIRDRGFYEQYF.

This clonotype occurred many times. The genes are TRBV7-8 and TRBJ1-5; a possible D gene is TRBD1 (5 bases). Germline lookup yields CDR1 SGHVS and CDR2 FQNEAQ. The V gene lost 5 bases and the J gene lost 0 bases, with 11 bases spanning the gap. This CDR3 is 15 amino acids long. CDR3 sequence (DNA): TGTGCCAGCAGCCCCGGGGGGAATAGCAATCAGCCCCAGCATTTT. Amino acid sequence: CASSPGGNSNQPQHF.

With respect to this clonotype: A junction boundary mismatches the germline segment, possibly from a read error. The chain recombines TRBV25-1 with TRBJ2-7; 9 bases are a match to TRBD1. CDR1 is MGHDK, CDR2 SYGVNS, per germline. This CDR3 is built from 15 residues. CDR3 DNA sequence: TGTGCCAGCAGCTTACAGGGGGCGAACACCGGGGAGCTGTACTTC. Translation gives CASSLQGANTGELYF.

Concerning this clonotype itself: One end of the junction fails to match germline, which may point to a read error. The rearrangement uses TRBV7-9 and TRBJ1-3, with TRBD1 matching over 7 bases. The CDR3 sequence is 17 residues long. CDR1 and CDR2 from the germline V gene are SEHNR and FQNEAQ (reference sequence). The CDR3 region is CASSQEGATLSGNTIYF. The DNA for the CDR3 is TGCGCCAGCAGCCAAGAGGGGGCAACCCTCTCTGGAAACACCATATATTTT.

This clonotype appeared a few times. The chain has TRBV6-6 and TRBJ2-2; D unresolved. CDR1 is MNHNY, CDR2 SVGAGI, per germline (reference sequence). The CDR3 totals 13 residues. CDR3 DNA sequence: TGTGTATCGGACGGTGGCAACACCGGGGAGCTGTTTTTT. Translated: CVSDGGNTGELFF.